This T cell receptor beta chain stems from a study of shared clonotypes between healthy human individuals (dated by TCRdb to about 2020). With regard to the full study: The cohort included three men and a couple of women between 18 and 49 years of age. Per donor, three plates each were used for CD4 naive and CD4 memory, two for CD8 naive, and one for CD8 memory. The study deeply sequenced blood TCR repertoires of about 5 healthy adults to estimate repertoire size and the extent of clonotype sharing between individuals. Different laboratories and diverse techniques were used to prepare libraries and sequence TCR repertoires, to increase sequencing depth and limit assay-specific biases. Per donor, leukapheresis produced somewhere between about 0.9 and 9 billion PBMCs.

Using the deep immunoSEQ assay, TCR CDR3 regions were amplified from genomic DNA by multiplex PCR. Extracted genomic DNA from each cell subset was spread evenly across all wells of several immunoSEQ 96-well plates, with each plate serving as a replicate. For sorted subsets, each replicate PCR was loaded with 200 to 250 ng genomic DNA, equivalent to about 30,000 T cell genomes. Purified libraries were quantified with a Qubit 3.0 fluorometer, sized on a Bioanalyzer 2100, and re-quantified with the KAPA Library Quantification kit. Every immunoSEQ 96-well plate was sequenced on a separate single-read 150-cycle Illumina NextSeq 550 flow cell. Turning to the authors' computational methods: Because the immunoSEQ output included only junctional sequences and no quality scores, the filtering could not be the same as the filtering used for full-length reads. To assign V/J genes and CDR3, sequences were annotated using PyIR, a Python wrapper for IgBLAST v1.9, with IMGT germline references. Any read was removed if the V/J assignment was weak (E-value above 1e-6), the CDR3 was missing, or the read contained stop codons, out-of-frame junctions, or ambiguous translated residues. V3J clonotypes were defined by identical inferred V gene, J gene, and CDR3 amino acid sequence. To compute the percentage overlap between repertoires, the number of shared unique clonotypes was divided by the size of the smaller repertoire. RTK rarefaction, the Chao1 estimator, and Recon v2.1 estimates of unobserved clonotypes were used to assess repertoire richness. OLGA was used to compute generation probabilities for all TCRbeta clonotypes that the gDNA method yielded from a handful of donors. TCRdb obtained this table from immuneACCESS and retained in-frame rearrangements with V and J assigned. These tables miss some clones; where compared with another copy, unresolved V genes account for less than half of the shortfall, and the remainder is unexplained. Clonal size and the V and J genes are those of that table, whereas D and trimming came from the DNA. The sample table holds some 2 million clones, of which 85% to 95% were seen once. Of the sample, 0.13% falls within the top ten clones.

Donors were healthy HIV-negative adults with no recently reported acute infections or vaccinations. All donors were Caucasian adults living in Nashville, Tennessee, USA. CD4+ T cells were enriched through magnetic negative selection, after which naive cells were positively selected on CD45RA and the remaining negative fraction served as the memory subset. Blood was obtained by leukapheresis, after which PBMCs were separated by Ficoll-Histopaque density gradient centrifugation and cryopreserved in liquid nitrogen vapor phase. Purity and quantity of every magnetically sorted T cell population were checked by analytical flow cytometry. Each sorted fraction had its genomic DNA isolated and then quantified by UV absorbance on a Nanodrop 2000c. Paper-wide results and their limitations: Rarefaction of sorted-subset datasets indicated incomplete sequencing despite the large sequencing depth. Estimated clonotype richness was generally larger for naive than for memory subsets. Clonotypes shared by all four sorted-subset donors showed higher generation probabilities than non-shared clonotypes. Because the study included only a small number of donors, the genetic and exposure-history diversity represented was limited. Pairwise subsampling led to the expectation that sequencing depth would affect the degree of clonotype sharing among donors. When a handful of donors were compared, the shared fraction of clonotypes was about 5% for naive CD4, about 4% for naive CD8, roughly 2.3% for memory CD4, and about 0.36% for memory CD8. Sampling was restricted to blood, and TCR repertoires in tissue are likely to differ from TCR repertoires in blood.

Comments on this clone: Its antigen target is currently unknown. Base quality data are lacking; no much larger clone is found one base away. This specimen includes other DNA sequences encoding the same CDR3.

The sample was naive CD4+ T cells sorted from blood. The label giving this sample's cell subset or site can be read as: CD45RA+ positively selected. The receptor's source is a man in his late teens or twenties in good health.

The nucleotide sequence reads TGTGCCAGCAGCGTGAACACTGAAGCTTTCTTT. The translation is CASSVNTEAFF. The sequence joins TRBV28 to TRBJ1-1, with the identity of the D gene unclear. V lost 6 bases and J lost 0 bases; the stretch between them is 2 bases long. Based on the germline V gene, the CDR1 and CDR2 sequences are MDHEN and SYDVKM. Spanning cysteine to phenylalanine, the CDR3 consists of 11 amino acids. Just the 33-base CDR3 DNA is kept, in frame starting at base 1. The reference TRBV28 and TRBJ1-1 proteins fill in what lies around the CDR3, so the full variable domain reads DVKVTQSSRYLVKRTGEKVFLECVQDMDHENMFWYRQDPGLGLRLIYFSYDVKMKEKGDIPEGYSVSREKKERFSLILESASTNQTSMYLCASSVNTEAFFGQGTRLTVV.